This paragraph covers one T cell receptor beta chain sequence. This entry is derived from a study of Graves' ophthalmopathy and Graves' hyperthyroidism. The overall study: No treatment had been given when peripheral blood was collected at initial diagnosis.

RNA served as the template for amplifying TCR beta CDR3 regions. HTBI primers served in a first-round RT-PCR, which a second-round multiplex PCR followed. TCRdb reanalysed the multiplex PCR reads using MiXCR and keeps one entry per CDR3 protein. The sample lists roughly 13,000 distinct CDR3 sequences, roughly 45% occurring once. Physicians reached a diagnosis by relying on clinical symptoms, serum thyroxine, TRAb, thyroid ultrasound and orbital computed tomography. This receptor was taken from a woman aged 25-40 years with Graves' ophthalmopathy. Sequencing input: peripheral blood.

CDR3 nucleotides: TGTGCCAGCAGCCTCAGTTCAAGGGGCCCAGATACGCAGTATTTT. Protein product: CASSLSSRGPDTQYF. The chain employs TRBV6-6 and TRBJ2-3; possibly TRBD1 for D (5 bases). Trimming stripped 6 bases from V and 4 bases from J, with 17 bases between. This CDR3 region has 15 residues. Germline CDR1 reads MNHNY; CDR2 reads SVGAGI (reference sequence).